These T cell receptor beta chains were read from a single sample in a study of early stage breast cancer tumors. Assay used: immunoSEQ multiplex PCR; TCRdb lists only in-frame clones, some missing. Here the sample spans more than 60,000 clones, roughly 84% being singletons. Source material: blood. These receptors all come from a person between 60 and 69 years old with breast cancer. Both conserved end residues are part of each CDR3. Each record gives: D gene, V gene, clone size, J gene, CDR3 protein, CDR3 DNA. The D gene is left open where the match is weak. The size of a clone is reported for some rows only, either as once, few or many, or as a class for expanded clones.

-,TRBV27,-,TRBJ2-3,CASSQGQLSTDTQYF,TGTGCCAGCAGCCAAGGACAGTTAAGCACAGATACGCAGTATTTT
TRBD1,TRBV7-2,-,TRBJ1-2,CASSLAGGNGYTF,TGTGCCAGCAGCTTGGCAGGGGGTAATGGCTACACCTTC
-,TRBV30,-,TRBJ2-1,CAWSSTAGLEVEQFF,TGTGCCTGGAGTTCCACGGCGGGGTTGGAGGTTGAGCAGTTCTTC
-,TRBV14,-,TRBJ1-1,CASSQMIGITEAFF,TGTGCCAGCAGCCAAATGATAGGAATTACTGAAGCTTTCTTT
TRBD2,TRBV9,-,TRBJ2-4,CASAGTRGNIQYF,TGTGCCAGCGCCGGGACTAGAGGGAACATTCAGTACTTC
-,TRBV5-1,-,TRBJ1-3,CASSSTWAGNTIYF,TGCGCCAGCAGCTCCACTTGGGCGGGAAACACCATATATTTT
-,TRBV5-1,-,TRBJ1-2,CASSLDGHLLYGYTF,TGCGCCAGCAGCCTGGACGGACACCTGCTCTATGGCTACACCTTC
-,TRBV28,-,TRBJ1-5,CASTNPRLGYQPQHF,TGTGCCAGCACAAACCCCCGGCTGGGGTACCAGCCCCAGCATTTT
TRBD1,TRBV10-3,-,TRBJ1-1,CATHGQGAQEAFF,TGTGCCACCCATGGACAGGGGGCCCAAGAGGCTTTCTTT
-,TRBV5-4,-,TRBJ2-3,CASSSGADTQYF,TGTGCCAGCAGCTCTGGCGCAGATACGCAGTATTTT
-,TRBV5-1,-,TRBJ1-1,CASSRSERANGRNTEAFF,TGCGCCAGCAGCCGGTCGGAAAGGGCTAATGGCAGAAACACTGAAGCTTTCTTT
-,TRBV6-4,-,TRBJ2-5,CASSDRSRVRGHAGAPQETQYF,TGTGCCAGCAGTGACCGGTCCAGGGTGAGGGGACATGCGGGAGCACCACAAGAGACCCAGTACTTC
-,TRBV5-4,-,TRBJ2-5,CASSSQGFETQYF,TGTGCCAGCAGCTCCCAGGGGTTCGAGACCCAGTACTTC
-,TRBV5-1,-,TRBJ2-1,CASSLDGTLWDNEQFF,TGCGCCAGCAGCTTGGACGGGACACTATGGGACAATGAGCAGTTCTTC
-,TRBV7-3,-,TRBJ1-5,CASTPSRTVYSNQPQHF,TGTGCCAGCACCCCCTCTCGGACAGTTTATAGCAATCAGCCCCAGCATTTT
-,TRBV6-6,-,TRBJ1-4,CASSVGGWGDEKLFF,TGTGCCAGCAGTGTTGGAGGCTGGGGTGATGAAAAACTGTTTTTT
TRBD2,TRBV7-2,-,TRBJ2-3,CASSPAGRESADTQYF,TGTGCCAGCAGCCCCGCTGGGCGGGAGAGTGCAGATACGCAGTATTTT
TRBD2,TRBV5-4,-,TRBJ2-3,CASSSTSGSTDTQYF,TGTGCCAGCAGCTCAACTAGCGGAAGCACAGATACGCAGTATTTT
-,TRBV9,-,TRBJ1-6,CASSPGTVNSPLHF,TGTGCCAGCAGCCCTGGGACTGTAAATTCACCCCTCCACTTT
-,TRBV7-9,once,TRBJ1-5,CASSGPPGQPTFNQPQHF,TGTGCCAGCAGCGGACCTCCGGGGCAGCCAACCTTCAATCAGCCCCAGCATTTT
-,TRBV11-3,-,TRBJ1-1,CASRPPGSKNTEAFF,TGTGCCAGCAGGCCACCTGGGAGTAAGAACACTGAAGCTTTCTTT
-,TRBV6-6,once,TRBJ2-7,CASRGDTSYEQYF,TGTGCCAGCAGGGGGGACACCTCCTACGAGCAGTACTTC
TRBD1,TRBV6-6,once,TRBJ1-6,CASSTTGGPNSPLHF,TGTGCCAGCAGTACAACAGGGGGACCAAATTCACCCCTCCACTTT
TRBD2,TRBV2,few,TRBJ2-5,CASSGTAGSVQTQYF,TGTGCCAGCAGCGGAACAGCGGGATCGGTACAGACCCAGTACTTC
TRBD2,TRBV7-3,-,TRBJ2-2,CASSESGRGTGELFF,TGTGCCAGCAGTGAAAGCGGGAGGGGCACCGGGGAGCTGTTTTTT
-,TRBV9,-,TRBJ2-5,CASSVRVRETQYF,TGTGCCAGCAGCGTCAGGGTTAGGGAGACCCAGTACTTC
TRBD1,TRBV5-5,-,TRBJ2-7,CASSSSGQGNEQYF,TGTGCCAGCAGCTCTTCGGGACAGGGCAACGAGCAGTACTTC
-,TRBV5-1,few,TRBJ2-2,CASSLRGAGELFF,TGCGCCAGCAGCTTACGCGGGGCCGGGGAGCTGTTTTTT
-,TRBV4-2,few,TRBJ1-3,CASSQGAGDGNTIYF,TGTGCCAGCAGCCAAGGGGCAGGAGATGGAAACACCATATATTTT
-,TRBV30,-,TRBJ2-5,CAWSGRKETQYF,TGTGCCTGGAGTGGACGGAAAGAGACCCAGTACTTC
TRBD2,TRBV5-1,-,TRBJ2-3,CASSLWSSGSTDTQYF,TGCGCCAGCAGTCTCTGGTCTAGCGGGAGCACAGATACGCAGTATTTT
-,TRBV18,-,TRBJ2-7,CASSPPDSYEQYF,TGTGCCAGCTCACCACCAGACAGCTACGAGCAGTACTTC
TRBD2,TRBV7-3,-,TRBJ2-1,CASSPLAGGYNEQFF,TGTGCCAGCAGCCCCCTAGCGGGGGGATACAATGAGCAGTTCTTC
-,TRBV30,few,TRBJ1-6,CAWSSPVHRSSYNSPLHF,TGTGCCTGGAGTTCCCCCGTACATCGGAGCTCCTATAATTCACCCCTCCACTTT
-,TRBV5-1,-,TRBJ2-7,CASSLAVKTGFYEQYF,TGCGCCAGCAGCTTGGCCGTAAAAACAGGTTTTTACGAGCAGTACTTC
-,TRBV9,-,TRBJ1-3,CASSADMIVGGNTIYF,TGTGCCAGCAGCGCCGACATGATTGTGGGTGGAAACACCATATATTTT
-,TRBV14,once,TRBJ1-1,CASSRDLQNTEAFF,TGTGCCAGCAGCCGGGACCTTCAGAACACTGAAGCTTTCTTT
TRBD1,TRBV27,-,TRBJ1-6,CASSFQGAYNSPLHF,TGTGCCAGCAGTTTTCAGGGGGCGTATAATTCACCCCTCCACTTT